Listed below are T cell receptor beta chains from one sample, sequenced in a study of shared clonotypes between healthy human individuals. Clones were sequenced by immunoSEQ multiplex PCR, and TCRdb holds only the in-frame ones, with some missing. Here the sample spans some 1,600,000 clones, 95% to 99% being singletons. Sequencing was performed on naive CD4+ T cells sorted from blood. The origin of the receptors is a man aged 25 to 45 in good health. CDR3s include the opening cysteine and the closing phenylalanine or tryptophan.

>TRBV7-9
CASTQLSEGNTEAFF
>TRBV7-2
CASSLVALFNQPQHF
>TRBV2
CASSVVADTQYF
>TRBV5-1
CASSLGSARDYEQYF
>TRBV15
CATSRDRVNQPQHF
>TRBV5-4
CASSLAVKGRTGELFF
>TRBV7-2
CASSASTDTQYF
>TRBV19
CASKDPPLNEQFF
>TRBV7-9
CASSPRDRPETQYF
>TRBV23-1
CASSQYTREGYNEQFF
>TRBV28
CASSLRGSGANVLTF
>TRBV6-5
CATSGDPGNTIYF
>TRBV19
CASRTGRTSGRGRHGYTF
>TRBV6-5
CASKGPLGEKLFF
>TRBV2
CASKGALDEQFF
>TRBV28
CACSGPYNEQFF
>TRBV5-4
CASSLAKGSYYEQYF
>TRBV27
CASSPVGLAGLYNEQFF
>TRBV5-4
CASSYPGASLHTGELFF
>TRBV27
CASSLAPDGIYEQYF
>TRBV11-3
CASSLQGSTDTQYF
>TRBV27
CASSKNRGYGEKLFF
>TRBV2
CASSRDSTYEQYF
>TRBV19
CASSIRLAGGTDTQYF
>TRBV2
CASRGLARVTDTQYF
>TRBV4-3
CASSQDRRNEQYF
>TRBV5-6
CASSGTGTAAYEQYF
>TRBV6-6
CASVSGTSTYEQYF
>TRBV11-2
CASSPLPLGEQFF
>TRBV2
CASRRTSGGAGELFF
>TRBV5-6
CASSLVRTGNTEAFF
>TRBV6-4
CASSHGLGGEQFF
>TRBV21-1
CASSKVPSRADSNYGYTF
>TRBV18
CASSPAGRNTEAFF
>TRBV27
CASSSQGRTTSGMRETQYF
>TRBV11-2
CASSSDGYGYTF
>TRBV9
CASSVGTSGSSSYEQYF
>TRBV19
CASSGKTWETQYF
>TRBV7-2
CASSPDRAYEQYF
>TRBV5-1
CASSLGASGSVGAGELFF
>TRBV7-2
CASSLLRRNTIYF
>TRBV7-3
CASSLTDTQYF
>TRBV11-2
CASSLVSGGLYEQYF
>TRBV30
CAWSVLGGAGELFF
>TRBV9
CASSPAGPLRTDTQYF
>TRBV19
CASRDSLYEQYF